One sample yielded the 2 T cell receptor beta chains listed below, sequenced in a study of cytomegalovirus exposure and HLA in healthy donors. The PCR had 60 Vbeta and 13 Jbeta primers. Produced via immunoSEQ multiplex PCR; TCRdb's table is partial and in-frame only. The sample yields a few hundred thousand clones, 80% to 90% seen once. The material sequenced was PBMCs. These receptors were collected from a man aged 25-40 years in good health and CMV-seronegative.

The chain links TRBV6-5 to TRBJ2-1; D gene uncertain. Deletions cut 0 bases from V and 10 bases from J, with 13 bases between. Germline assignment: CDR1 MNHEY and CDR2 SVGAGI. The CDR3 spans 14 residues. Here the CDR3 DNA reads TGTGCCAGCAGTTACTCTGGCACTATAAACGAGCAGTTCTTC. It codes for CASSYSGTINEQFF.

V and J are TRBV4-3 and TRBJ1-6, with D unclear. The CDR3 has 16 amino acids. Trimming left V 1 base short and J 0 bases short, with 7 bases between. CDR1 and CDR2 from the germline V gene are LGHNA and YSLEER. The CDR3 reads CASSQGYSSYNSPLHF. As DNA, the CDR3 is TGCGCCAGCAGCCAAGGCTACAGCTCCTATAATTCACCCCTCCACTTT.